These T cell receptor beta chains were read from a single sample in a study of STAT5B mutations in CD4+ large granular lymphocyte leukemia. Profiled with immunoSEQ multiplex PCR; TCRdb holds only in-frame clones, not every one. The data contain roughly 23,000 clones, 82% of them singletons. Sequenced input: CD4+ T cells from blood buffy coats. These receptors were obtained from a human donor in good health. The CDR3 runs from the conserved cysteine through the conserved F or W. The D gene is left open where the match is weak. Where a row states a size, it is once, few, many or the class of an expanded clone; other rows omit it.

d_call: TRBD1; j_call: TRBJ1-1; v_call: TRBV7-9; clone_size: .; cdr3_nt: TGTGCCAGCAGCTATCGGGCAGGGGGAAGGCCTGAAGCTTTCTTT; cdr3_aa: CASSYRAGGRPEAFF
d_call: .; j_call: TRBJ1-1; v_call: TRBV10-3; clone_size: .; cdr3_nt: TGTGCCATATCCCCTCTAAACACTGAAGCTTTCTTT; cdr3_aa: CAISPLNTEAFF
d_call: .; j_call: TRBJ2-3; v_call: TRBV5-1; clone_size: .; cdr3_nt: TGCGCCAGCAGCTTGAGCACAGATACGCAGTATTTT; cdr3_aa: CASSLSTDTQYF
d_call: .; j_call: TRBJ1-3; v_call: TRBV5-5; clone_size: .; cdr3_nt: TGTGCCAGCAGCTTGGGTTTGACCGAAATCTCTGGAAACACCATATATTTT; cdr3_aa: CASSLGLTEISGNTIYF
d_call: TRBD2; j_call: TRBJ2-5; v_call: TRBV7-2; clone_size: .; cdr3_nt: TGTGCCAGCAGCCAGGGACTAGCGGGAGCTCGAGAGACCCAGTACTTC; cdr3_aa: CASSQGLAGARETQYF
d_call: .; j_call: TRBJ2-3; v_call: TRBV6-4; clone_size: .; cdr3_nt: TGTGCCAGCAGTGACTCGGGAGTTGGCACAGATACGCAGTATTTT; cdr3_aa: CASSDSGVGTDTQYF
d_call: .; j_call: TRBJ2-7; v_call: TRBV7-9; clone_size: .; cdr3_nt: TGTGCCAGCAGCTTAGGTATTACCTACGAGCAGTACTTC; cdr3_aa: CASSLGITYEQYF
d_call: TRBD2; j_call: TRBJ2-5; v_call: TRBV7-3; clone_size: .; cdr3_nt: TGTGCCAGCAGCCCTACGGGGAGGGGTAGCAAAGAGACCCAGTACTTC; cdr3_aa: CASSPTGRGSKETQYF
d_call: TRBD1; j_call: TRBJ1-5; v_call: TRBV19; clone_size: .; cdr3_nt: TGTGCCAGTAGTATGGTGGGACAGGGAAATCAGCCCCAGCATTTT; cdr3_aa: CASSMVGQGNQPQHF
d_call: .; j_call: TRBJ1-2; v_call: TRBV19; clone_size: .; cdr3_nt: TGTGCCAGTAGTAGCGGTCCATCTAACTATGGCTACACCTTC; cdr3_aa: CASSSGPSNYGYTF
d_call: TRBD1; j_call: TRBJ1-2; v_call: TRBV6-6; clone_size: .; cdr3_nt: TGTGCCAGCACCAGGACAGGAGGGTGGTATGGCTACACCTTC; cdr3_aa: CASTRTGGWYGYTF
d_call: TRBD1; j_call: TRBJ2-7; v_call: TRBV28; clone_size: once; cdr3_nt: TGTGCCAGCAGTCGTGGACAGGGTAGTTCCTACGAGCAGTACTTC; cdr3_aa: CASSRGQGSSYEQYF
d_call: TRBD2; j_call: TRBJ2-5; v_call: TRBV19; clone_size: .; cdr3_nt: TGTGCCAGTAGTATCAGCGGGGGGAGGGAGACCCAGTACTTC; cdr3_aa: CASSISGGRETQYF
d_call: .; j_call: TRBJ2-1; v_call: TRBV5-4; clone_size: .; cdr3_nt: TGTGCCAGCAGCACCCGGAACAATGAGCAGTTCTTC; cdr3_aa: CASSTRNNEQFF
d_call: TRBD1; j_call: TRBJ1-2; v_call: TRBV5-4; clone_size: .; cdr3_nt: TGTGCCAGCAGCCCGGGACAGTCAATAGTCCACACCTTC; cdr3_aa: CASSPGQSIVHTF